This TCR beta chain was recovered during a study of CD8+ T cells in alopecia areata. Treatment reported: oral pan-JAK inhibitor, 5-10 mg twice daily. RNA extraction was followed by reverse transcription into cDNA, which acted as the sequencing template. Generated by immunoSEQ multiplex PCR, the TCRdb table keeps only in-frame clones and is missing some. Of about 250,000 clones listed, 60% were seen once; the top ten hold around 0.92%. The CDR3 totals 13 residues. The germline CDR1 and CDR2 sequences are MGHDK and SYGVNS. The V end lost 2 bases, the J end lost 10 bases, and 14 bases lay between the germline ends.

The chain links TRBV25-1 to TRBJ1-1; unclear D gene. The receptor was derived from a human donor with alopecia areata. Sequences were derived from CD4+ T cells sorted from blood, sampled around week 52, from a patient treated with tofacitinib. The CDR3 bases are TGTGCCAGCAGTGAAAATTGGCTGAACGTAGCTTTCTTT. Amino acid sequence: CASSENWLNVAFF.